Only a few counts were recorded for the clone carrying this T cell receptor beta chain. Its antigen is not known. This entry is derived from a study of vaccination effects on CD4 cells after COVID-19. General study results and limits: Healthy vaccinees had only 1 of 255 vaccine-induced clones cross-react with common cold coronaviruses.

Expansion of antigen-specific CD4+ T cells with viral peptide pools was carried out by the ViraFEST assay before sequencing. Culture proceeded for nine to ten days, and CD4+ T cells were then isolated. Vaccine recipients lacked prior SARS-CoV-2 infection and had negative nucleocapsid antibodies. Each culture well received a few million PBMC. These cells were then cultured in IMDM with about 9.1 IU/ml IL-2 and roughly 10 ug/ml peptides. Replacing half the medium with IL-2 medium was done on days 3 and 7. TCRdb's table, derived via immunoSEQ multiplex PCR, lists solely in-frame clones and lacks some. This sample has 30,000 to 45,000 clones; about 69% occur once, and the top ten carry under 15%. The CDR3 contains 15 residues. Trimming took 6 bases from V and 3 from J; bases not matched to a gene: 6. The germline CDR1 and CDR2 sequences are MNHNS and SASEGT.

The TCR originated in a human donor who received a COVID-19 vaccine. Source: CD4+ T cells from PBMCs cultured with HCoV-OC43 spike peptides, taken before COVID-19 vaccination. Subset: HCoV-OC43 spike overlapping peptide pool stimulation. The chain has TRBV6-1 and TRBJ2-3; TRBD2 aligns across 10 bases. This CDR3 reads CASSHGLAETDTQYF. CDR3 bases: TGTGCCAGCAGCCACGGACTAGCGGAGACAGATACGCAGTATTTT.